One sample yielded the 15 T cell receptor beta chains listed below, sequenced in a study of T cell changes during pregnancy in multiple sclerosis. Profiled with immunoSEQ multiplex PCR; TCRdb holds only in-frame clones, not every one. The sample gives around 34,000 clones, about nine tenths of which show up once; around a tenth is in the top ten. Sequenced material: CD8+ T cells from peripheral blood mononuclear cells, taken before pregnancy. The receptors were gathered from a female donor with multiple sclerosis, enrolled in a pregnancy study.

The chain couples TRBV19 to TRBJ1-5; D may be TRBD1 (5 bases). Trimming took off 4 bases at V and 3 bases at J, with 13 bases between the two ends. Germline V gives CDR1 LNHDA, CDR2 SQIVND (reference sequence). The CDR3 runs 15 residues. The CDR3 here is CASSTPTVPNQPQHF. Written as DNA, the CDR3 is TGTGCCAGTAGTACGCCGACAGTTCCCAATCAGCCCCAGCATTTT.

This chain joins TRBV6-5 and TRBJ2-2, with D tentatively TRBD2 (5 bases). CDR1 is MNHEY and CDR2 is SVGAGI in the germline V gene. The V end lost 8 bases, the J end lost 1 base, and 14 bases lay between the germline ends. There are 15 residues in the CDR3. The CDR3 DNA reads TGTGCCAGCGGAAAGCGGCGAGTGAACACCGGGGAGCTGTTTTTT. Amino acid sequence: CASGKRRVNTGELFF.

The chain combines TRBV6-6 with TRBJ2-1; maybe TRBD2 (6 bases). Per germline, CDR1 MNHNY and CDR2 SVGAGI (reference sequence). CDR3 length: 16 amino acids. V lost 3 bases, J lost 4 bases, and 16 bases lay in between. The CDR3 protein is CASSYLGSGSYNEQFF. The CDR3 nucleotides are TGTGCCAGCAGTTATCTCGGGAGCGGATCTTACAATGAGCAGTTCTTC.

The CDR3 loop is CASRRTVQGEWFHYYEQYF. CDR3 coding DNA: TGTGCCAGCAGACGGACGGTCCAGGGGGAATGGTTCCACTACTACGAGCAGTACTTC. The V and J genes are TRBV11-1 and TRBJ2-7; TRBD1 matches at 7 bases. The germline V gene encodes CDR1 SGHAT and CDR2 FQDESV (reference sequence). V was clipped by 6 bases and J by 3 bases; unmatched bases: 23. The CDR3 runs to 19 residues.

In DNA, the CDR3 is TGTGCCAGCAGTGCATACGAGCAGTACTTC. It specifies CASSAYEQYF. The V call is TRBV2, the J call TRBJ2-7; unclear D gene. This CDR3 is 10 amino acids long. Trimming removed 4 bases from V and 4 bases from J, with 2 bases in between. CDR1 is SNHLY, CDR2 FYNNEI, per germline.

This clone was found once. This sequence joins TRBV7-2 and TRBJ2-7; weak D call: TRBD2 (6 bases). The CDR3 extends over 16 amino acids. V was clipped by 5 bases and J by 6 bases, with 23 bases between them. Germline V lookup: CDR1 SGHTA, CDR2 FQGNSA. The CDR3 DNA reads TGTGCCAGCAGCCCGTTCGGGGACTTAGGGGCCTCCGAGCAGTACTTC. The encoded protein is CASSPFGDLGASEQYF.

CDR3 DNA sequence: TGTGCCAGCAGTTACTCACCCCCCTCCCTAGCAATTGAGCAGTTCTTC. The encoded protein is CASSYSPPSLAIEQFF. The chain couples TRBV6-6 to TRBJ2-1; a weak D match, TRBD2 (5 bases). The germline gives CDR1 MNHNY, CDR2 SVGAGI (reference sequence). V lost 0 bases, J lost 9 bases, and 18 bases lay in between. CDR3 length equals 16 residues.

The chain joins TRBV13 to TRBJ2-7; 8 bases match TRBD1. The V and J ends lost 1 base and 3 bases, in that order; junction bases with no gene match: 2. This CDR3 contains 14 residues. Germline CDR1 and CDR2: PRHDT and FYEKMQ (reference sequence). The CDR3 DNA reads TGTGCCAGCAGCTTAGAAGGGACAGGCTACGAGCAGTACTTC. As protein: CASSLEGTGYEQYF.

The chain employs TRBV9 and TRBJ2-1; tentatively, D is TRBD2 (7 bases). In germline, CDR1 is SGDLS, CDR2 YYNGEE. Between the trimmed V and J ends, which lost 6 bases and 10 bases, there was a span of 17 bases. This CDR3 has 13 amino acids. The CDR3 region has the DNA TGTGCCAGCAACAAAGGGGGAGGGAACGAGCAGTTCTTC. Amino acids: CASNKGGGNEQFF.

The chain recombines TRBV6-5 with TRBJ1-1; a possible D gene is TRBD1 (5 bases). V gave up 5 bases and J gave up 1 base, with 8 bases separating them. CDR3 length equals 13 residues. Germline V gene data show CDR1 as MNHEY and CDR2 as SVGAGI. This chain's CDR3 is CASSLGGNTEAFF. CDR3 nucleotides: TGTGCCAGCAGTCTCGGGGGGAACACTGAAGCTTTCTTT.

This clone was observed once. The DNA for the CDR3 is TGCAGCGTTGAGATACGGGACAATGAGCAGTTCTTC. Its translation is CSVEIRDNEQFF. The chain recombines TRBV29-1 with TRBJ2-1; D ambiguous. V lost 3 bases and J 5 bases, leaving 8 bases between the germline ends. The V gene's germline CDR1 is SQVTM and CDR2 ANQGSEA. The length of the CDR3 is 12 residues.

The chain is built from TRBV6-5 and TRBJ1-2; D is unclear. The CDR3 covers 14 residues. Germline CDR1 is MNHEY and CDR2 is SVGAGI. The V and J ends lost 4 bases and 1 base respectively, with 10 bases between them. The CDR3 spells CASSSRTGNYGYTF. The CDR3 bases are TGTGCCAGCAGTTCCCGGACTGGTAACTATGGCTACACCTTC.

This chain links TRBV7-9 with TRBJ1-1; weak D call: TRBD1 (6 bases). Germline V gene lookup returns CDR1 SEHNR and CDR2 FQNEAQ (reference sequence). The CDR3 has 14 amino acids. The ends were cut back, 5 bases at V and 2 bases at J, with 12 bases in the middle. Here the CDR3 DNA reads TGTGCCAGCAGCCCCAGACAGGCCAACACTGAAGCTTTCTTT. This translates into CASSPRQANTEAFF.

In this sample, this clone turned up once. CDR3 DNA sequence: TGCAGCGTTGTTTCAGGGCAGATCTACGAGCAGTACTTC. The encoded protein is CSVVSGQIYEQYF. This rearrangement joins TRBV29-1 to TRBJ2-7, with D maybe TRBD1 (5 bases). V shed 4 bases and J shed 3 bases, with 13 bases lying between them. Germline V CDR1 and CDR2: SQVTM, ANQGSEA. The CDR3 runs to 13 residues.

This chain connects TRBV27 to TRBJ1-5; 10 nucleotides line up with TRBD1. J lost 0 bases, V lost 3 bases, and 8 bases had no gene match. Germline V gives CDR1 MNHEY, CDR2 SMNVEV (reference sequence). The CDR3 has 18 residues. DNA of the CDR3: TGTGCCAGCAGTTTTTTTGGGACAGGGGCTTATAGCAATCAGCCCCAGCATTTT. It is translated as CASSFFGTGAYSNQPQHF.